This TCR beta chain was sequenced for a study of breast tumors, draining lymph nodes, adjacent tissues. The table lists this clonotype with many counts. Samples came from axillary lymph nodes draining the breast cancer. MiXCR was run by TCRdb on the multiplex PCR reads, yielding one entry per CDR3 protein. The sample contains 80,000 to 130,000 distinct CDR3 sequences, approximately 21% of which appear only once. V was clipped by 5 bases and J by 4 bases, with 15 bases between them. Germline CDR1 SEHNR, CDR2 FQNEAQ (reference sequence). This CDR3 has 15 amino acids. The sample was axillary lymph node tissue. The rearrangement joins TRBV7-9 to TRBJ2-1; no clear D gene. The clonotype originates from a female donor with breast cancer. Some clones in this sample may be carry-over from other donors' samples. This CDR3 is CASSPWGGGYNEQFF. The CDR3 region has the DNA TGTGCCAGCAGCCCGTGGGGTGGTGGATACAATGAGCAGTTCTTC. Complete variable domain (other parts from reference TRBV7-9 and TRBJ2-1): DTGVSQNPRHKITKRGQNVTFRCDPISEHNRLYWYRQTLGQGPEFLTYFQNEAQLEKSRLLSDRFSAERPKGSFSTLEIQRTEQGDSAMYLCASSPWGGGYNEQFFGPGTRLTVL.